Each of the 8 T cell receptor beta chains below was sequenced from the same sample in a study of blood T cell repertoires in COVID-19. Repertoires were generated with immunoSEQ multiplex PCR, while TCRdb's copy carries only in-frame clones and drops some. The data show 150,000 to 200,000 clones, about 82% seen once. The material sequenced was PBMCs or T cells enriched from blood (not recorded which). The receptors stem from a woman in her thirties who had recovered from COVID-19.

The rearrangement uses TRBV28 and TRBJ1-5; D is unresolved. This CDR3 is 12 amino acids long. Germline values: CDR1 MDHEN, CDR2 SYDVKM. V lost 4 bases to trimming and J lost 3 bases, with 4 bases between them. DNA for the CDR3: TGTGCCAGCAGTTCCTACAATCAGCCCCAGCATTTT. This translates into CASSSYNQPQHF.

This sequence joins TRBV28 and TRBJ2-4; D remains unclear. V lost 5 bases and J 0 bases, leaving 8 bases between the germline ends. In germline, CDR1 is MDHEN, CDR2 SYDVKM. This CDR3 region has 14 residues. The CDR3 reads CASSQTVAKNIQYF. As DNA, the CDR3 is TGTGCCAGCAGTCAAACAGTAGCCAAAAACATTCAGTACTTC.

The chain uses TRBV28 and TRBJ1-2; the D is unclear. The germline gives CDR1 MDHEN, CDR2 SYDVKM. The length of the CDR3 is 15 residues. V shed 3 bases and J shed 4 bases, with 15 bases lying between them. CDR3 protein: CASSFSGREFYGYTF. In nucleotides, the CDR3 is TGTGCCAGCAGTTTCTCCGGGAGGGAATTCTATGGCTACACCTTC.

The J gene is TRBJ2-2, the V gene TRBV28, with 8 bases identical to TRBD2. Trimming at V came to 8 bases and at J to 1 base, leaving 3 bases not matched to a gene. The germline V gene encodes CDR1 MDHEN and CDR2 SYDVKM. The CDR3 loop spans 14 amino acids. The CDR3 loop is CASRTSWNTGELFF. The DNA of the CDR3 is TGTGCCAGCCGGACTAGCTGGAACACCGGGGAGCTGTTTTTT.

The chain has TRBV12-3 or TRBV12-4 and TRBJ2-7; D gene uncertain. The CDR3 spans 12 residues. Trimming took off 6 bases at V and 3 bases at J, with 9 bases between the two ends. CDR3 region: CASSNPVYEQYF. The CDR3, as DNA: TGTGCCAGCAGCAATCCAGTCTACGAGCAGTACTTC.

V and J are TRBV10-3 and TRBJ1-4; D perhaps matches TRBD1 (6 bases). The CDR3 extends over 15 amino acids. Germline V gene sequence: CDR1 ENHRY, CDR2 SYGVKD. Trimming left V 6 bases short and J 4 bases short, with 15 bases between. As DNA, the CDR3 is TGTGCCATCAGCCCGGGACAAACGATTAATGAAAAACTGTTTTTT. Translating gives CAISPGQTINEKLFF.

The rearrangement joins TRBV28 to TRBJ1-2; D not resolved. The CDR3 covers 14 residues. From germline, CDR1 is MDHEN and CDR2 SYDVKM. The V end lost 6 bases, the J end lost 3 bases, and 14 bases lay between the germline ends. CDR3 sequence reads: CASSRGLGYYGYTF. The CDR3 nucleotides are TGTGCCAGCAGCCGAGGTCTTGGTTACTATGGCTACACCTTC.

The chain has TRBV12-3 or TRBV12-4 and TRBJ2-5, with a possible D match to TRBD2 (6 bases). The CDR3 has 13 residues. Between the trimmed V and J ends, which lost 5 bases and 4 bases, there was a span of 11 bases. CDR3 nucleotides: TGTGCCAGCAGTCCATCTAGCGTAGAGACCCAGTACTTC. It translates to CASSPSSVETQYF.